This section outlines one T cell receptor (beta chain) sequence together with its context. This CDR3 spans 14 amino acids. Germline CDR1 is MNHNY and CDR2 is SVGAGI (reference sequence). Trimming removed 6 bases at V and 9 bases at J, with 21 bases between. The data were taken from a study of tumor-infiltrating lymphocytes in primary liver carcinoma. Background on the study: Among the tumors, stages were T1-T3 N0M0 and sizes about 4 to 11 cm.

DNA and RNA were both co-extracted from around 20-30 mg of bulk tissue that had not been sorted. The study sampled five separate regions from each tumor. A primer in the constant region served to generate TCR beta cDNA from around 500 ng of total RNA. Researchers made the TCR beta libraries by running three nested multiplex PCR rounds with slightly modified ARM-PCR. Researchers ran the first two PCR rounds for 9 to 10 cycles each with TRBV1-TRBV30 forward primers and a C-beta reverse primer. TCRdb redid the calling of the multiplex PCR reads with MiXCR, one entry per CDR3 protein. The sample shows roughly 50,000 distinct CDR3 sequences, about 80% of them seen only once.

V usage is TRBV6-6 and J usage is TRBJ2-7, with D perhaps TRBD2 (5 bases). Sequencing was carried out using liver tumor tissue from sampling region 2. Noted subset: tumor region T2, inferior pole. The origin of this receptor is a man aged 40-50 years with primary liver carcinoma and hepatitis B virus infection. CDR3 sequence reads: CASRHRTQARVQYF. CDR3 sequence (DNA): TGTGCCAGCAGACATAGGACTCAGGCCCGGGTGCAGTACTTC.